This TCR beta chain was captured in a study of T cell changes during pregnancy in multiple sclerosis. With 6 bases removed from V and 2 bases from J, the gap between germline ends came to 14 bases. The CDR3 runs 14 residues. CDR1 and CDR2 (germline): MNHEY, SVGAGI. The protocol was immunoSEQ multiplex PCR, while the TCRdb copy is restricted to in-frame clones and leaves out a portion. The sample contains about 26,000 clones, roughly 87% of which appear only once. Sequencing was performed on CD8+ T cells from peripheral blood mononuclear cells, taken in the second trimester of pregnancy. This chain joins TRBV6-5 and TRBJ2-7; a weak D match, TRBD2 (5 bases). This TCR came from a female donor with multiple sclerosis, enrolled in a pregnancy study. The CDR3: CASRLGPTTYEQYF. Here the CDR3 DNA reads TGTGCCAGCAGACTAGGACCGACCACCTACGAGCAGTACTTC.